Detailed here is one TCR beta chain. In this sample, this clonotype turned up many times. Its cognate antigen has yet to be identified. No much larger clone is present one base from it, and per-base qualities are unavailable. Germline trimming amounts to 4 bases on V and 0 bases on J, with 4 as the count of junction bases outside the gene matches. The CDR3, cysteine through phenylalanine, is 17 amino acids long. The kept DNA is CDR3 alone, 51 bases in frame from the first base. From the germline V gene (reference sequence), CDR1 is SGHNT and CDR2 is YYREEE. These data come from a study of T cells after yellow fever vaccination (dated by TCRdb to about 2019). The study in broad terms: Libraries from fractions with low cell numbers were prepared with the SMART-Seq v4 Ultra Low Input RNA kit. Two healthy male donors, one aged 18 to 30 and one aged 30 to 40 years, were included in the cohort. Bulk TCR alpha and beta repertoires were sequenced longitudinally to track T-cell clones before and after primary and booster YFV17D yellow fever vaccination. Blood was drawn at multiple timepoints before and after primary and secondary immunization, with bulk PBMC replicates and cell subsets isolated.

General study outcomes and caveats: A small share of clonotypes was detected in both CD4 and CD8 compartments, with the overlap likely arising from convergent recombination. FACS-sorted repertoires could contain abundant contaminating clonotypes from the bulk population, so computational filtering was required. After the booster, most clones that had expanded after primary vaccination were detected again (around 96% of CD4 and around 88% of CD8), suggesting broad maintenance of memory. Only a couple of donors were included in the study, so the extent to which the findings can be generalized is limited. The secondary T-cell response was weaker than the primary response but faster, peaking on day 5 instead of day 15.

TCR cDNA was synthesized by 5'RACE template switching, which introduced a universal primer site and unique molecular identifiers. Priming for cDNA synthesis came from both the TCR alpha and TCR beta constant segments. Library amplification involved two PCR steps, and the second step added sample barcodes and sequencing adapters. Libraries were sequenced on Illumina HiSeq 2500 (2x100 bp) or NovaSeq (2x150 bp). Concerning the study's data processing: MIGEC was used to demultiplex reads and collapse the reads into UMI consensus sequences, and MiXCR was used for V(D)J alignment. Vaccine-responding clonotypes were identified with edgeR using replicate PBMC samples, with FDR below 0.01 and a log2 fold change above 5 up to day 15 being required. Each bulk clonotype was labeled CD4 or CD8 based on which sequenced repertoire, CD4 or CD8, contained the clonotype at higher abundance. Through fastp at Q25 and MiXCR, TCRdb rebuilt clones from the public reads, retaining in-frame beta chains. Rows are combined by CDR3 protein, so each entry shows the most common genes and DNA. Here the V and J calls rest on TCRdb's processing, not on the authors' analysis. The sample table lists 450,000 to 550,000 distinct CDR3 sequences, 21% of them with a count of one. Approximately 15% of the sample lies in the top ten.

Read against the paper, the sample's treatment or condition label means: live attenuated yellow fever vaccine strain. At every blood-draw timepoint, two biological replicates of bulk PBMCs were collected. PBMCs were isolated from peripheral blood using a standard Ficoll-Paque protocol. TriZol was used to extract RNA from bulk PBMCs, from CD4 and CD8 fractions, and from dextramer-positive and dextramer-negative fractions. The rearranged chain carries TRBV5-4 and TRBJ2-1, and TRBD2 matches 13 of the central bases. The input for sequencing was PBMCs, taken around 3 weeks after the first yellow fever vaccination. The receptor comes from a man younger than 30 who received the YFV17D yellow fever vaccine. The DNA is as follows: TGTGCCAGCAGCCAGGGACTAGCGGGGAGCTCCTACAATGAGCAGTTCTTC. It is translated as CASSQGLAGSSYNEQFF.